This T cell receptor beta chain was found in a study of T cells in Graves' hyperthyroidism and ophthalmopathy. V was shortened by 7 bases and J by 0 bases, with 10 bases between the two germline ends. The CDR3 consists of 13 residues. Germline assignment: CDR1 SEHNR and CDR2 FQNEAQ (reference sequence). Thyroid ultrasound, orbital computed tomography, clinical symptoms, and serum thyroxine and TRAb underpinned diagnoses. Using RNA transcripts as the source, TCR beta CDR3 regions were amplified. HTBI primers were used for first-round RT-PCR of the TCR CDR3. TCRdb re-analysed the multiplex PCR reads in MiXCR, keeping a single row per CDR3 protein. The table includes 550,000 to 700,000 distinct CDR3 sequences, around 42% detected once. Study observations and caveats: A model of 13 V-J features distinguished ophthalmopathy from stable hyperthyroidism. Peripheral blood also featured most of the thyroid clonotypes expanded above 0.001. Onset of ophthalmopathy came a median roughly 6.9 months after the model predicted it.

This clonotype was detected many times. What it binds is unknown. The rearrangement uses TRBV7-9 and TRBJ2-7; D is unresolved. This TCR derives from an adult woman with Graves' disease, either hyperthyroidism or ophthalmopathy (not recorded which). Sequencing was done on a sample of peripheral blood or thyroid tissue (not recorded which). For the CDR3, the DNA is TGTGCCAGCACCACGCTAAACTCCTACGAGCAGTACTTC. Residues: CASTTLNSYEQYF.